Each of the 18 T cell receptor beta chains below was sequenced from the same sample in a study of T cell responses to AZD1222 COVID-19 vaccine. Data came from immunoSEQ multiplex PCR; TCRdb stores just in-frame clones and leaves some out. The repertoire has 150,000 to 200,000 clones, more than 85% of them found once; the top ten carry 0.9%. Sequenced material: peripheral blood, taken on day 0 of AZD1222 vaccination. The receptors stem from an adult in good health.

The chain has TRBV10-2 and TRBJ2-3, with 9 bases matching TRBD1. V shed 0 bases and J 6 bases; nucleotides not matched to a gene: 10. Per germline, CDR1 WSHSY and CDR2 SAAADI. The length of the CDR3 is 17 residues. The CDR3 DNA reads TGCGCCAGCAGTGAGTCCGCCGGGACAGGGCGCGGCGATACGCAGTATTTT. Translated: CASSESAGTGRGDTQYF.

This rearrangement joins TRBV5-1 to TRBJ1-6, with D possibly matching TRBD1 (5 bases). This CDR3 has 15 amino acids. Trimming left V 0 bases short and J 10 bases short, with 14 bases between. Germline V gives CDR1 SGHRS, CDR2 YFSETQ. In DNA, the CDR3 is TGCGCCAGCAGCTTGGAGGGGACTCCAGGGTCACCCCTCCACTTT. Its protein product is CASSLEGTPGSPLHF.

This chain links TRBV1 with TRBJ2-2. TRBV1 has pseudogene status. The CDR3 length is 17 residues. CDR3 coding DNA: TGCACCAGCAGCCAAGGTGACGCCCAAACTTGTGCCGGGGAGCTGTTTTTT. Protein product: CTSSQGDAQTCAGELFF.

J is TRBJ2-6 and V is TRBV5-4; D is ambiguous. Trimming took 2 bases from V and 0 from J, leaving 9 bases between them. The CDR3 extends over 16 amino acids. Germline loops: CDR1 SGHNT, CDR2 YYREEE (reference sequence). The DNA of the CDR3 is TGTGCCAGCAGCTTTGGGCCGGTCTCTGGGGCCAACGTCCTGACTTTC. Amino acid sequence: CASSFGPVSGANVLTF.

This rearrangement joins TRBV6-5 to TRBJ1-1, with a tentative D call TRBD1 (5 bases). CDR3 length: 15 amino acids. The V gene lost 2 bases and the J gene lost 3 bases, with 13 bases spanning the gap. In germline, CDR1 is MNHEY, CDR2 SVGAGI. The chain's CDR3 is CASSYQWGGDTEAFF. The CDR3 DNA reads TGTGCCAGCAGTTACCAGTGGGGGGGGGACACTGAAGCTTTCTTT.

The rearrangement joins TRBV2 to TRBJ1-6; TRBD1 matches at 9 bases. CDR1 is SNHLY and CDR2 is FYNNEI in the germline V gene. The CDR3 totals 14 residues. With V trimmed by 5 bases and J by 7 bases, 3 bases remained unmatched. The chain's CDR3 is CASSRTGVNSPLHF. Written as DNA, the CDR3 is TGTGCCAGCAGTCGGACAGGGGTGAATTCACCCCTCCACTTT.

V usage is TRBV7-6 and J usage is TRBJ2-7; D uncertain. The CDR3 loop spans 15 amino acids. Per germline, CDR1 SGHVS and CDR2 FNYEAQ. V was trimmed by 2 bases and J by 0 bases, leaving 11 bases between them. CDR3 protein: CASSLLGLGSYEQYF. For the CDR3, the DNA is TGTGCCAGCAGCTTATTAGGCCTAGGCTCCTACGAGCAGTACTTC.

This clone was counted between two and nine times. This CDR3 is CASGLDGQAGIYGYTF. The CDR3, as DNA: TGTGCTAGTGGTTTGGACGGACAGGCGGGGATCTATGGCTACACCTTC. The V and J genes are TRBV12-5 and TRBJ1-2; 7 nucleotides agree with TRBD1. Germline V CDR1 and CDR2: LGHNT, FRNRAP. The CDR3 loop spans 16 amino acids. With V trimmed by 1 base and J by 4 bases, 9 bases remained unmatched.

This clone was detected a few times. Additional DNA sequences in this sample encode the identical CDR3. The CDR3 region has the DNA TGTGCCAGCAGTTTTCTGGGGGCGAGGACTGAAGCTTTCTTT. Protein sequence: CASSFLGARTEAFF. The chain uses TRBV27 and TRBJ1-1; a possible D gene is TRBD1 (6 bases). This CDR3 is 14 amino acids long. V lost 3 bases and J lost 5, with 13 bases in between. From germline, CDR1 is MNHEY and CDR2 SMNVEV (reference sequence).

J is TRBJ2-2 and V is TRBV18; D not resolved. V was pared by 1 base and J by 3 bases, with 3 bases between. The CDR3 totals 13 residues. CDR1 and CDR2 (germline): KGHSH, LQKENI. The CDR3 DNA is TGTGCCAGCTCACCACTGGACACCGGGGAGCTGTTTTTT. Protein sequence: CASSPLDTGELFF.

The V and J genes are TRBV10-3 and TRBJ1-1; TRBD1 might be the D (5 bases). The germline gives CDR1 ENHRY, CDR2 SYGVKD. CDR3 length equals 12 residues. With 3 bases removed from V and 11 bases from J, the gap between germline ends came to 13 bases. Here the CDR3 reads CAISDAPGEAFF. The CDR3, as DNA: TGTGCCATCAGTGACGCACCGGGGGAGGCTTTCTTT.

This clone appeared once. This chain links TRBV5-1 with TRBJ1-2; tentatively, D is TRBD1 (5 bases). The CDR3 totals 15 residues. Per the germline V gene, CDR1 is SGHRS and CDR2 is YFSETQ. Trimming shortened V by 3 bases and J by 9 bases, and 21 bases separated the two germline ends. CDR3 bases: TGCGCCAGCAGCTCCCTCCCCGGGGGAGTATGGAGCTACACCTTC. It yields the protein CASSSLPGGVWSYTF.

V is TRBV5-3 and J is TRBJ1-2, with D possibly being TRBD1 (5 bases). TRBV5-3 is placed among ORFs of uncertain function. CDR3 length: 14 residues. Trimming pared 1 base from V and 8 bases from J, leaving 15 bases between. The CDR3: CARSLSGGDGGYTF. CDR3 DNA sequence: TGTGCCAGAAGCTTGTCGGGAGGGGATGGCGGCTACACCTTC.

The rearrangement joins TRBV6-1 to TRBJ1-2; D is perhaps TRBD1 (5 bases). Per germline, CDR1 MNHNS and CDR2 SASEGT. V lost 0 bases, J lost 4 bases, and 12 bases lay in between. This CDR3 region has 15 residues. Here the CDR3 reads CASSEAVGQPYGYTF. Written as DNA, the CDR3 is TGTGCCAGCAGTGAAGCGGTGGGGCAGCCCTATGGCTACACCTTC.

The genes are TRBV5-1 and TRBJ1-6; 9 nucleotides line up with TRBD1. The CDR3 runs to 18 residues. Germline-derived CDR1 and CDR2 are SGHRS and YFSETQ. J was trimmed by 0 bases and V by 5 bases; bases with no gene match: 9. In nucleotides, the CDR3 is TGCGCCAGCAGTTTTACCGGGACAGGGAGCTCCTATAATTCACCCCTCCACTTT. Translating gives CASSFTGTGSSYNSPLHF.

This chain joins TRBV15 and TRBJ1-5; no reliable D call. This CDR3 region has 15 residues. The germline CDR1 and CDR2 sequences are LNHNV and YYDKDF (reference sequence). The germline V and J ends were trimmed by 4 bases and 4 bases, with 14 bases remaining between them. The DNA of the CDR3 is TGTGCCACCAGCATCCTACGATGGGGTAATCAGCCCCAGCATTTT. Amino acid sequence: CATSILRWGNQPQHF.

V is TRBV5-8 and J is TRBJ1-5; TRBD1 is a possible D gene (6 bases). Trimming cost V 4 bases and J 6 bases, with 29 bases left between them. Per the germline V gene, CDR1 is SGHTS and CDR2 is YDEGEE. CDR3 length: 19 residues. The CDR3, as DNA: TGTGCCAGCAGCCGTGTCATTAAGCTGGGGGGCCAAGGAGGTCAGCCCCAGCATTTT. This encodes CASSRVIKLGGQGGQPQHF. Full variable domain (missing parts from reference TRBV5-8 and TRBJ1-5): EAGVTQSPTHLIKTRGQQATLRCSPISGHTSVYWYQQALGLGLQFLLWYDEGEERNRGNFPPRFSGRQFPNYSSELNVNALELEDSALYLCASSRVIKLGGQGGQPQHFGDGTRLSIL.

V and J are TRBV4-1 and TRBJ1-4, with D unclear. Germline values: CDR1 MGHRA, CDR2 YSYEKL. The CDR3 is 15 amino acids. V lost 4 bases to trimming and J lost 3 bases, with 12 bases between them. CDR3: CASSPLLGPNEKLFF. The CDR3 DNA reads TGCGCCAGCAGCCCTCTTTTAGGACCTAATGAAAAACTGTTTTTT.